The 24 T cell receptor beta chains below all came from one sample that was sequenced in a study of T-cell memory formation after mild COVID-19. TCRdb reprocessed the 5' RACE reads via MiXCR and lists one record per CDR3 protein. The sample has approximately 450,000 distinct CDR3 sequences, around a sixth seen once. The sequenced sample was PBMCs or a T cell subset sorted from them (not recorded which). The receptors were gathered from an adult woman who had mild COVID-19 (a few samples of this study predate the infection). Cell type and time point are not known.

This clonotype was recorded a few times. For the CDR3, the DNA is TGCAGTACTCTTCCCACGGGGCATGAAAAACTGTTTTTT. It yields the protein CSTLPTGHEKLFF. The chain recombines TRBV20-1 with TRBJ1-4; D may be TRBD1 (5 bases). Trimming removed 8 bases from V and 6 bases from J, with 16 bases in between. Per germline, CDR1 DFQATT and CDR2 SNEGSKA (reference sequence). The CDR3 sequence is 13 residues long.

This clonotype came up a few times. The chain is built from TRBV7-8 and TRBJ2-1, with a possible D match to TRBD1 (6 bases). V was clipped by 3 bases and J by 10 bases, with 31 bases between them. Germline V gives CDR1 SGHVS, CDR2 FQNEAQ. CDR3 length equals 19 residues. Here the CDR3 reads CASSFGLGADFRNPREQFF. In nucleotides, the CDR3 is TGTGCCAGCAGCTTCGGGTTGGGGGCGGACTTTAGAAACCCTCGGGAGCAGTTCTTC. Complete variable domain (other parts from reference TRBV7-8 and TRBJ2-1): GAGVSQSPRYKVAKRGQDVALRCDPISGHVSLFWYQQALGQGPEFLTYFQNEAQLDKSGLPSDRFFAERPEGSVSTLKIQRTQQEDSAVYLCASSFGLGADFRNPREQFFGPGTRLTVL.

The chain recombines TRBV7-2 with TRBJ2-1; TRBD2 matches at 15 bases. Unmatched junction bases numbered 8, after V lost 4 bases and J lost 4 bases. This CDR3 spans 18 amino acids. CDR1 and CDR2 (germline): SGHTA, FQGNSA. The CDR3 coding sequence is TGTGCCAGCAGCTCCGGACTAGCGGGAGGGCCGGGGTACAATGAGCAGTTCTTC. The encoded protein is CASSSGLAGGPGYNEQFF. Full variable domain (outside the CDR3, taken from reference TRBV7-2 and TRBJ2-1): GAGVSQSPSNKVTEKGKDVELRCDPISGHTALYWYRQSLGQGLEFLIYFQGNSAPDKSGLPSDRFSAERTGGSVSTLTIQRTQQEDSAVYLCASSSGLAGGPGYNEQFFGPGTRLTVL.

V is TRBV24-1 and J is TRBJ2-7; 10 bases line up with TRBD2. The CDR3 spans 12 residues. V lost 3 bases and J lost 9; bases outside the gene matches: 1. The germline gives CDR1 KGHDR, CDR2 SFDVKD. The CDR3 reads CATSDASGGQYF. The CDR3, as DNA: TGTGCCACCAGTGATGCTAGCGGGGGGCAGTACTTC.

The gene calls are TRBV7-9 and TRBJ2-2; no reliable D call. V was pared by 0 bases and J by 0 bases, with 5 bases between. CDR1 and CDR2 (germline): SEHNR, FQNEAQ (reference sequence). The CDR3 spans 15 residues. The DNA for the CDR3 is TGTGCCAGCAGCTTAGCGGATGCGAACACCGGGGAGCTGTTTTTT. It yields the protein CASSLADANTGELFF.

The CDR3 loop is CASSGPSGHIDEQFF. CDR3 in DNA: TGTGCCAGCAGTGGTCCTAGCGGGCATATAGATGAGCAGTTCTTC. This chain links TRBV2 with TRBJ2-1, with 8 positions matching TRBD2. The CDR3 extends over 15 amino acids. After removal of 4 bases from V and 8 bases from J, the junction contained 10 bases not matched to a gene. Looked up from germline, CDR1 is SNHLY and CDR2 is FYNNEI.

This chain links TRBV24-1 with TRBJ1-2; no clear D. Germline V gene sequence: CDR1 KGHDR, CDR2 SFDVKD. The CDR3 is 13 residues long. V lost 1 base, J lost 8 bases, and 10 bases lay in between. The CDR3 here is CATSDLPGVGYTF. CDR3 sequence (DNA): TGTGCCACCAGTGATTTACCCGGGGTAGGCTACACCTTC.

J is TRBJ2-2 and V is TRBV6-5, with D perhaps matching TRBD1 (5 bases). V lost 4 bases and J lost 0, with 9 bases in between. The CDR3 is 15 residues long. Germline V gene sequence: CDR1 MNHEY, CDR2 SVGAGI. CDR3 coding DNA: TGTGCCAGCAGTTGGCAGGGCACGAACACCGGGGAGCTGTTTTTT. This gives the protein CASSWQGTNTGELFF.

The chain's CDR3 is CASSRVTSGLYNEQFF. The CDR3 bases are TGTGCCAGCAGTCGAGTCACCAGCGGGCTTTACAATGAGCAGTTCTTC. The rearrangement uses TRBV6-6 and TRBJ2-1; D perhaps matches TRBD2 (6 bases). This CDR3 contains 16 residues. Deletions cut 5 bases from V and 4 bases from J, with 18 bases between. Germline V gene sequence: CDR1 MNHNY, CDR2 SVGAGI (reference sequence).

This clonotype was observed a handful of times. The V call is TRBV7-2, the J call TRBJ2-2, with D hard to call. Trimming removed 6 bases at V and 1 base at J, with 9 bases between. CDR1 is SGHTA and CDR2 is FQGNSA in the germline V gene. This CDR3 spans 14 amino acids. This chain's CDR3 is CASRKTVNTGELFF. DNA for the CDR3: TGTGCCAGCAGGAAAACAGTGAACACCGGGGAGCTGTTTTTT.

The chain joins TRBV4-3 to TRBJ2-2; maybe TRBD1 (5 bases). The germline CDR1 and CDR2 sequences are LGHNA and YSLEER. The V end lost 6 bases, the J end lost 0 bases, and 8 bases lay between the germline ends. This CDR3 has 14 amino acids. CDR3 sequence (DNA): TGCGCCAGCAGTGGGGCGCCGAACACCGGGGAGCTGTTTTTT. This gives the protein CASSGAPNTGELFF.

This chain connects TRBV18 to TRBJ2-1; TRBD2 is a possible D gene (5 bases). V lost 6 bases and J lost 10, with 13 bases in between. The CDR3 has 12 amino acids. Germline V gives CDR1 KGHSH, CDR2 LQKENI. As DNA, the CDR3 is TGTGCCAGCTCGGGAGATATTGGGGAGCAGTTCTTC. It specifies CASSGDIGEQFF.

This rearrangement joins TRBV7-9 to TRBJ2-7, with 10 bases identical to TRBD2. The CDR3 sequence is 14 residues long. Losses at the gene ends were 6 bases for V and 11 bases for J; bases not matched to a gene: 13. In germline, CDR1 is SEHNR, CDR2 FQNEAQ (reference sequence). In DNA, the CDR3 is TGTGCCAGCAGTCCCCCGCCTAGCGGGAGTCCTGAGTACTTC. It codes for CASSPPPSGSPEYF.

This chain connects TRBV18 to TRBJ2-2; D remains ambiguous. V was clipped by 3 bases and J by 2 bases, with 4 bases between them. CDR1 is KGHSH, CDR2 LQKENI, per germline. The CDR3 totals 13 residues. The CDR3 spells CASSPINTGELFF. The CDR3 region has the DNA TGTGCCAGCTCACCTATAAACACCGGGGAGCTGTTTTTT.

This clonotype was picked up a small number of times. The rearrangement uses TRBV29-1 and TRBJ1-1; 8 bases align to TRBD1. The CDR3 has 14 residues. The germline CDR1 and CDR2 sequences are SQVTM and ANQGSEA. Trimming removed 7 bases from V and 4 bases from J; junction bases left unmatched: 11. CDR3 amino acids: CSALIVDRVTEAFF. The CDR3 bases are TGCAGCGCCCTGATTGTGGACAGGGTCACTGAAGCTTTCTTT.

In its sample, this clonotype was seen many times. The rearrangement uses TRBV5-1 and TRBJ2-7, with 7 bases identical to TRBD2. In germline, CDR1 is SGHRS, CDR2 YFSETQ. With 4 bases clipped from V and 0 bases from J, the junction kept 7 bases outside the gene matches. CDR3 length: 15 residues. CDR3 nucleotide sequence: TGCGCCAGCAGCGCGGTAACTAGCGCCTCCTACGAGCAGTACTTC. Protein sequence: CASSAVTSASYEQYF.

V usage is TRBV10-3 and J usage is TRBJ2-7; D remains unclear. Germline assignment: CDR1 ENHRY and CDR2 SYGVKD. The V end lost 3 bases, the J end lost 2 bases, and 5 bases lay between the germline ends. The CDR3 totals 12 residues. The CDR3 sequence is CAISDAAYEQYF. In DNA form, the CDR3 reads TGTGCCATCAGTGACGCAGCCTACGAGCAGTACTTC.

This clonotype was recorded many times. The J gene is TRBJ2-7, the V gene TRBV20-1; 10 bases are a match to TRBD2. Trimming cost V 2 bases and J 4 bases; bases outside gene matches: 8. The CDR3 totals 15 residues. Germline V gene lookup returns CDR1 DFQATT and CDR2 SNEGSKA (reference sequence). CDR3 in amino acids: CSARKVASGGYEQYF. The CDR3 DNA reads TGCAGTGCTAGAAAAGTAGCTAGCGGGGGATACGAGCAGTACTTC.

This clonotype appeared many times. This rearrangement joins TRBV3-1 to TRBJ2-7; 7 nucleotides align to TRBD2. Germline lookup yields CDR1 LGHDT and CDR2 YNNKEL (reference sequence). With V trimmed by 4 bases and J by 1 base, 7 bases remained unmatched. The CDR3 runs to 15 residues. DNA for the CDR3: TGTGCCAGCAGCCCCCGGGCTAGCGGTTCCTACGAGCAGTACTTC. Translation gives CASSPRASGSYEQYF.

The V and J genes are TRBV5-1 and TRBJ2-5, with D possibly being TRBD1 or TRBD2 (5 bases each). V was trimmed by 0 bases and J by 4 bases, leaving 13 bases between them. The V gene's germline CDR1 is SGHRS and CDR2 YFSETQ. This CDR3 is 15 amino acids long. As DNA, the CDR3 is TGCGCCAGCAGCTTGGCCGGGGCCCAGGGAGAGACCCAGTACTTC. It is translated as CASSLAGAQGETQYF.

This clonotype was seen a few times. V is TRBV20-1 and J is TRBJ1-2; D uncertain. Per germline, CDR1 DFQATT and CDR2 SNEGSKA (reference sequence). V was shortened by 2 bases and J by 2 bases, with 12 bases between the two germline ends. This CDR3 has 14 residues. The CDR3 DNA sequence: TGCAGTGCTAGATCATCCGAGCCGAACTATGGCTACACCTTC. It codes for CSARSSEPNYGYTF.

This clonotype was counted only a few times. This CDR3 is CASSSQGTELSPLHF. For the CDR3, the DNA is TGTGCCAGCAGCTCCCAAGGGACAGAACTTTCACCCCTCCACTTT. The chain couples TRBV11-2 to TRBJ1-6, with 7 bases matching TRBD1. The germline V gene has CDR1 SGHAT and CDR2 FQNNGV. Germline trimming cut 4 bases from V and 9 bases from J; bases unmatched to any gene: 9. The CDR3 has 15 residues.

This clonotype came up a few times. The chain carries TRBV6-5 and TRBJ2-3; 9 bases match TRBD2. The CDR3 has 18 amino acids. The ends lost 2 bases at V and 3 bases at J; junction bases unmatched: 12. From germline, CDR1 is MNHEY and CDR2 SVGAGI. CDR3 residues: CASSYTLGGAGGTDTQYF. The CDR3 nucleotides read TGTGCCAGCAGTTACACCCTGGGGGGTGCGGGAGGGACAGATACGCAGTATTTT.

This clonotype was picked up a small number of times. This chain uses TRBV29-1 with TRBJ2-1, with 11 positions matching TRBD2. The CDR3 covers 15 residues. The trim removed 4 bases at V and 2 bases at J, leaving 4 bases unmatched. Germline assignment: CDR1 SQVTM and CDR2 ANQGSEA. The CDR3 DNA reads as TGCAGCGTTGCTCTGACTAGCGGGACCTACAATGAGCAGTTCTTC. It translates to CSVALTSGTYNEQFF.